Listed below are T cell receptor beta chains from one sample, sequenced in a study of CD8 T cells in Susac syndrome. TCRdb itself ran the immunoSEQ multiplex PCR reads through MiXCR, one entry per CDR3 protein. The sample yields about 200,000 distinct CDR3 sequences, about 95% seen once. Material: CD4+ T cells from PBMCs. The receptors stem from a human donor with multiple sclerosis. CDR3s include the opening cysteine and the closing phenylalanine or tryptophan. A D gene is named only where the DNA matches it firmly. The size of a clone is reported for some rows only, either as once, few or many, or as a class for expanded clones.

CDR3 protein: CASSNTDRDYEQYF
CDR3 DNA: TGTGCCAGCAGTAATACGGACAGGGACTACGAGCAGTACTTC
D gene: TRBD1
clone size: .
V gene: TRBV11-2
J gene: TRBJ2-7

CDR3 protein: CSARELTRSYNEQFF
CDR3 DNA: TGCAGTGCTAGAGAACTAACCCGCTCCTACAATGAGCAGTTCTTC
D gene: .
clone size: .
V gene: TRBV20-1
J gene: TRBJ2-1

CDR3 protein: CSAWGTGVDEAFF
CDR3 DNA: TGCAGTGCTTGGGGGACAGGGGTGGATGAAGCTTTCTTT
D gene: TRBD1
clone size: .
V gene: TRBV20-1
J gene: TRBJ1-1

CDR3 protein: CASSLRLAEMWSPNEQFF
CDR3 DNA: TGCGCCAGCAGCTTGCGGCTAGCGGAAATGTGGAGCCCCAATGAGCAGTTCTTC
D gene: TRBD2
clone size: .
V gene: TRBV5-1
J gene: TRBJ2-1

CDR3 protein: CSGQLAGGVREQFF
CDR3 DNA: TGCAGTGGGCAACTAGCGGGGGGGGTCCGCGAGCAGTTCTTC
D gene: TRBD2
clone size: once
V gene: TRBV20-1
J gene: TRBJ2-1

CDR3 protein: CSAPGASGTYEQYF
CDR3 DNA: TGCAGTGCGCCTGGAGCTAGCGGAACCTACGAGCAGTACTTC
D gene: TRBD2
clone size: .
V gene: TRBV20-1
J gene: TRBJ2-7

CDR3 protein: CASSPDTALSQPQHF
CDR3 DNA: TGTGCCAGCTCACCGGACACAGCCCTAAGTCAGCCCCAGCATTTT
D gene: .
clone size: .
V gene: TRBV18
J gene: TRBJ1-5

CDR3 protein: CASSQRGVSTDTQYF
CDR3 DNA: TGTGCCAGCAGCCAACGAGGGGTCAGCACAGATACGCAGTATTTT
D gene: .
clone size: .
V gene: TRBV3-1
J gene: TRBJ2-3

CDR3 protein: CASSVDRGGYTF
CDR3 DNA: TGTGCCAGCAGCGTAGATAGGGGTGGCTACACCTTC
D gene: .
clone size: once
V gene: TRBV9
J gene: TRBJ1-2

CDR3 protein: CASKKGNTGELFF
CDR3 DNA: TGTGCCAGCAAAAAGGGGAACACCGGGGAGCTGTTTTTT
D gene: .
clone size: .
V gene: TRBV6-5
J gene: TRBJ2-2

CDR3 protein: CSARGQANSPLHF
CDR3 DNA: TGCAGTGCTAGGGGACAGGCAAATTCACCCCTCCACTTT
D gene: TRBD1
clone size: .
V gene: TRBV20-1
J gene: TRBJ1-6

CDR3 protein: CASRTPRVNYGYTF
CDR3 DNA: TGTGCCAGCCGGACACCACGCGTTAACTATGGCTACACCTTC
D gene: .
clone size: once
V gene: TRBV6-2/TRBV6-3
J gene: TRBJ1-2

CDR3 protein: CASSQNAGTYNEQFF
CDR3 DNA: TGTGCCAGCAGCCAAAACGCGGGAACCTACAATGAGCAGTTCTTC
D gene: .
clone size: .
V gene: TRBV3-1
J gene: TRBJ2-1

CDR3 protein: CASSGLAGREQYF
CDR3 DNA: TGTGCCAGCAGTGGCCTGGCGGGGAGGGAGCAGTACTTC
D gene: .
clone size: .
V gene: TRBV6-5
J gene: TRBJ2-7

CDR3 protein: CASIPGHSNTEAFF
CDR3 DNA: TGTGCCAGCATCCCGGGACATTCGAACACTGAAGCCTTCTTT
D gene: .
clone size: .
V gene: TRBV12-3/TRBV12-4
J gene: TRBJ1-1

CDR3 protein: CSARGRAGELFF
CDR3 DNA: TGCAGTGCAAGAGGGAGGGCTGGGGAGCTGTTTTTT
D gene: TRBD2
clone size: .
V gene: TRBV20-1
J gene: TRBJ2-2

CDR3 protein: CASSQTGGTGPLHF
CDR3 DNA: TGTGCCAGCAGCCAAACGGGCGGGACGGGGCCCCTCCACTTT
D gene: .
clone size: .
V gene: TRBV3-1
J gene: TRBJ1-6

CDR3 protein: CAWVQGFGGYTF
CDR3 DNA: TGTGCCTGGGTACAGGGTTTTGGTGGCTACACCTTC
D gene: .
clone size: .
V gene: TRBV30
J gene: TRBJ1-2

CDR3 protein: CASSDGTEAFF
CDR3 DNA: TGTGCCAGCAGTGACGGCACTGAAGCTTTCTTT
D gene: .
clone size: once
V gene: TRBV2
J gene: TRBJ1-1

CDR3 protein: CATSIDVESFSYTF
CDR3 DNA: TGTGCCACCAGCATCGATGTTGAATCGTTCAGCTACACCTTC
D gene: .
clone size: .
V gene: TRBV15
J gene: TRBJ1-2